Presented here are 23 T cell receptor beta chains from one specimen sequenced in a study of control samples from healthy donors and cancer patients. The repertoire was sequenced with immunoSEQ multiplex PCR; TCRdb's copy has only in-frame clones and lacks some. The data contain about 95,000 clones, about 88% of them seen just once; the ten biggest clones take up approximately 15%. The sequenced material came from blood. The receptors derive from a woman in her seventies in good health.

The chain uses TRBV19 and TRBJ2-7; 7 bases align to TRBD2. Germline CDR1 reads LNHDA; CDR2 reads SQIVND (reference sequence). The length of the CDR3 is 14 residues. Trimming cost V 4 bases and J 3 bases; bases outside gene matches: 6. CDR3 sequence: CASSRGGGIYEQYF. CDR3 bases: TGTGCCAGTAGTAGGGGGGGAGGAATCTACGAGCAGTACTTC.

The chain couples TRBV19 to TRBJ2-2; D is possibly TRBD1 (5 bases). The germline V gene encodes CDR1 LNHDA and CDR2 SQIVND (reference sequence). The V end was cut by 5 bases, the J end by 5 bases, with 15 bases between. The CDR3 totals 15 residues. The CDR3 loop is CASSPPQYRTGELFF. The CDR3 nucleotides are TGTGCCAGTAGTCCTCCGCAGTACAGGACCGGGGAGCTGTTTTTT.

In this sample, this clone turned up a few times. CDR3 protein: CASSRTSDSYNEQFF. For the CDR3, the DNA is TGTGCCAGTAGTAGGACTAGCGACTCCTACAATGAGCAGTTCTTC. J is TRBJ2-1 and V is TRBV19; 9 bases align to TRBD2. The germline CDR1 and CDR2 sequences are LNHDA and SQIVND (reference sequence). The CDR3 is made up of 15 amino acids. Losses at the gene ends were 4 bases for V and 0 bases for J; bases not matched to a gene: 1.

In regard to this clone: Different DNA sequences within this sample yield the same CDR3. In nucleotides, the CDR3 is TGTGCCAGTAGACCTCGGGGATCCTACGAGCAGTACTTC. Residues: CASRPRGSYEQYF. This chain links TRBV19 with TRBJ2-7, with D possibly being TRBD2 (5 bases). The CDR3 spans 13 residues. CDR1 LNHDA and CDR2 SQIVND come from the germline V gene (reference sequence). V lost 6 bases and J 1 base, leaving 10 bases between the germline ends.

The gene calls are TRBV5-1 and TRBJ1-1, with 9 bases that match TRBD1. The CDR3 totals 14 residues. Germline CDR1 reads SGHRS; CDR2 reads YFSETQ. The J segment lost 6 bases and the V segment lost 0 bases, leaving 3 bases of the junction unmatched. The CDR3 region has the DNA TGCGCCAGCAGCTTGGCTGGACAGGGGTCTGAAGCTTTCTTT. Amino acids: CASSLAGQGSEAFF.

CDR3 nucleotide sequence: TGTGCCAGCAGCTTAGAGGGATTCAATCAGCCCCAGCATTTT. This sequence encodes CASSLEGFNQPQHF. The J gene is TRBJ1-5, the V gene TRBV11-2; D not resolved. This CDR3 spans 14 amino acids. Trimming cost V 0 bases and J 3 bases, with 6 bases left between them. The germline V gene encodes CDR1 SGHAT and CDR2 FQNNGV.

J is TRBJ1-6 and V is TRBV5-6; D call uncertain. The V and J ends lost 1 base and 1 base respectively, with 12 bases between them. Germline CDR1 reads SGHDT; CDR2 reads YYEEEE. This CDR3 comprises 17 residues. The CDR3 is CASSLWAGMSYNSPLHF. The CDR3 nucleotides are TGTGCCAGCAGCTTGTGGGCAGGAATGTCCTATAATTCACCCCTCCACTTT.

This clone has more than one count but fewer than ten. The sample carries other DNA sequences with the same CDR3. This sequence joins TRBV5-1 and TRBJ2-5; D may be TRBD2 (6 bases). CDR1 is SGHRS, CDR2 YFSETQ, per germline. The CDR3 is made up of 14 amino acids. V was cut by 0 bases and J by 1 base, with 7 bases left in between. The CDR3 reads CASSLGGVQETQYF. Here the CDR3 DNA reads TGCGCCAGCAGCTTGGGCGGGGTCCAAGAGACCCAGTACTTC. Combining the CDR3 with reference TRBV5-1 and TRBJ2-5 gives the whole variable domain KAGVTQTPRYLIKTRGQQVTLSCSPISGHRSVSWYQQTPGQGLQFLFEYFSETQRNKGNFPGRFSGRQFSNSRSEMNVSTLELGDSALYLCASSLGGVQETQYFGPGTRLLVL.

J is TRBJ1-1 and V is TRBV5-1; D may be TRBD1 (5 bases). The V gene's germline CDR1 is SGHRS and CDR2 YFSETQ. This CDR3 contains 15 residues. Between the trimmed V and J ends, which lost 4 bases and 3 bases, there was a span of 16 bases. The CDR3 nucleotides are TGCGCCAGCAGCCCCATGGGGGGAAGGGACACTGAAGCTTTCTTT. It encodes CASSPMGGRDTEAFF.

The chain couples TRBV4-1 to TRBJ1-2, with no clear D. V was pared by 1 base and J by 4 bases, with 7 bases between. CDR3 length: 13 amino acids. CDR1 is MGHRA, CDR2 YSYEKL, per germline. CDR3 region: CASSQVNFYGYTF. DNA for the CDR3: TGCGCCAGCAGCCAAGTTAATTTCTATGGCTACACCTTC.

This sequence joins TRBV28 and TRBJ2-7, with TRBD1 matching 7 bases. Trimming at V came to 6 bases and at J to 2 bases, leaving 10 bases not matched to a gene. The germline CDR1 and CDR2 sequences are MDHEN and SYDVKM. The CDR3 totals 15 residues. CDR3 amino acids: CASSRPNRGTYEQYF. CDR3 DNA sequence: TGTGCCAGCAGCAGACCGAACAGGGGTACCTACGAGCAGTACTTC.

The rearrangement links TRBV5-1 to TRBJ2-2; TRBD1 agrees at 8 bases. The V gene's germline CDR1 is SGHRS and CDR2 YFSETQ. CDR3 length: 15 amino acids. Trimming took 6 bases from V and 0 from J; bases not matched to a gene: 4. The CDR3 loop reads CASTTTGANTGELFF. DNA of the CDR3: TGCGCCAGCACTACGACAGGGGCGAACACCGGGGAGCTGTTTTTT.

This clone was detected only once. The genes are TRBV6-6 and TRBJ2-1, with D hard to call. V lost 5 bases to trimming and J lost 9 bases, with 14 bases between them. CDR1 and CDR2 from the germline V gene are MNHNY and SVGAGI (reference sequence). This CDR3 has 13 amino acids. CDR3 coding DNA: TGTGCCAGCAGTACCTTACAAGAGAGTGAGCAGTTCTTC. Amino acid sequence: CASSTLQESEQFF.

The CDR3 loop is CASSHPGQGVSSYNSPLHF. CDR3 nucleotides: TGTGCCAGCAGCCATCCGGGACAGGGCGTTAGCTCCTATAATTCACCCCTCCACTTT. The gene calls are TRBV7-6 and TRBJ1-6; 9 bases fit TRBD1. Germline lookup yields CDR1 SGHVS and CDR2 FNYEAQ. The CDR3 length is 19 residues. V was pared by 5 bases and J by 0 bases, with 11 bases of the junction left unmatched.

This rearrangement joins TRBV3-1 (or the pseudogene TRBV3-2) to TRBJ1-2; D is undetermined. The CDR3 loop spans 14 amino acids. Germline CDR1 and CDR2: LGHDT and YNNKEL (reference sequence). The V end was cut by 3 bases, the J end by 0 bases, with 8 bases between. The CDR3 DNA sequence: TGTGCCAGCAGCCAGGTCGCCGCTAACTATGGCTACACCTTC. Residues: CASSQVAANYGYTF.

The chain combines TRBV11-3 with TRBJ2-2; D is uncertain. The V end lost 3 bases, the J end lost 3 bases, and 5 bases lay between the germline ends. This CDR3 comprises 13 residues. Germline V gives CDR1 SGHNT, CDR2 YENEEA. Here the CDR3 DNA reads TGTGCCAGCAGCTTGATGGACACCGGGGAGCTGTTTTTT. It is translated as CASSLMDTGELFF.

The chain combines TRBV6-5 with TRBJ1-6; TRBD1 matches at 9 bases. V shed 7 bases, J shed 7 bases, and the junction held 8 bases outside the gene matches. The CDR3 runs to 15 residues. Germline V gene sequence: CDR1 MNHEY, CDR2 SVGAGI. The CDR3 region is CASNPTGGPNSPLHF. In DNA, the CDR3 is TGTGCCAGCAATCCTACAGGGGGCCCCAATTCACCCCTCCACTTT.

The chain carries TRBV3-1 (or the pseudogene TRBV3-2) and TRBJ2-5; 10 bases line up with TRBD2. Germline CDR1 reads LGHDT; CDR2 reads YNNKEL (reference sequence). Unmatched junction bases numbered 15, after V lost 9 bases and J lost 5 bases. There are 16 residues in the CDR3. In nucleotides, the CDR3 is TGTGCCAGTCCCCCCCCCAGCGGGGGGGCCGGTGAGACCCAGTACTTC. It codes for CASPPPSGGAGETQYF.

The chain employs TRBV5-4 and TRBJ2-2, with 7 bases identical to TRBD1. Germline V gene lookup returns CDR1 SGHNT and CDR2 YYREEE (reference sequence). With V trimmed by 5 bases and J by 1 base, 5 bases remained unmatched. The CDR3 has 15 residues. CDR3 protein: CASSPGQLNTGELFF. The DNA for the CDR3 is TGTGCCAGCAGTCCGGGACAGTTGAACACCGGGGAGCTGTTTTTT.

This rearrangement joins TRBV7-9 to TRBJ1-2; 7 bases agree with TRBD1. CDR3 length: 15 amino acids. From germline, CDR1 is SEHNR and CDR2 FQNEAQ (reference sequence). Trimming cost V 4 bases and J 2 bases; bases outside gene matches: 7. CDR3 bases: TGTGCCAGCAGCTCTTACAGGGGTCAGAACTATGGCTACACCTTC. Its protein is CASSSYRGQNYGYTF.

The chain joins TRBV30 to TRBJ1-1; TRBD1 matches at 9 bases. Germline loops: CDR1 GTSNPN, CDR2 SVGIG (reference sequence). This CDR3 has 11 residues. V lost 3 bases to trimming and J lost 10 bases; unmatched junction nucleotides: 3. CDR3 coding DNA: TGTGCCTGGAGGGGACAGGGAGGAGCTTTCTTT. As protein: CAWRGQGGAFF.

V is TRBV2 and J is TRBJ1-5, with D hard to call. The CDR3 totals 13 residues. Trimming cost V 7 bases and J 4 bases, with 11 bases left between them. Germline V gene lookup returns CDR1 SNHLY and CDR2 FYNNEI. The CDR3 sequence is CASNWAGNQPQHF. The CDR3 region has the DNA TGTGCCAGCAACTGGGCCGGGAATCAGCCCCAGCATTTT. The complete variable domain, with remaining parts taken from reference TRBV2 and TRBJ1-5, reads EPEVTQTPSHQVTQMGQEVILRCVPISNHLYFYWYRQILGQKVEFLVSFYNNEISEKSEIFDDQFSVERPDGSNFTLKIRSTKLEDSAMYFCASNWAGNQPQHFGDGTRLSIL.

The V call is TRBV5-6, the J call TRBJ1-2; D is unclear. Germline V lookup: CDR1 SGHDT, CDR2 YYEEEE. Trimming cost V 0 bases and J 5 bases, with 11 bases left between them. The CDR3 spans 14 residues. CDR3 protein: CASSLVAAAYGYTF. The CDR3 DNA reads TGTGCCAGCAGCTTGGTGGCAGCGGCTTATGGCTACACCTTC.